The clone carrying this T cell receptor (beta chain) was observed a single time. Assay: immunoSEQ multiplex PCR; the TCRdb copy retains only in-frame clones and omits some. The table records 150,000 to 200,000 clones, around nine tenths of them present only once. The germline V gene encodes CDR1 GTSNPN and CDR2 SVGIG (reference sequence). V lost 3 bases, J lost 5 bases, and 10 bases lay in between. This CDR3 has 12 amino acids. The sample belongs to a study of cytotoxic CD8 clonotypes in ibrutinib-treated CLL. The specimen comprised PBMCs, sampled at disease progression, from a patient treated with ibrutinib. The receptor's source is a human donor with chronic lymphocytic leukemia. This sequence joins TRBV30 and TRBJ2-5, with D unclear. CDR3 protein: CAWRNLWETQYF. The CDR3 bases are TGTGCCTGGAGGAATCTATGGGAGACCCAGTACTTC.